This T cell receptor (beta chain) stems from a study of CXCR3-negative and CXCR3-positive naive CD8 T cells. CDR1 MNHEY and CDR2 SVGEGT come from the germline V gene. This CDR3 has 14 amino acids. Study-level findings and limits: Against CXCR3-negative naive cells, CXCR3-positive naive cells showed more hydrophobic TRB CDR3s. Cryopreservation partially lowered CXCR3 expression, so most assays used fresh PBMCs. Memory CD8+ cells had much lower diversity, and both naive subsets had comparably high diversity.

About this clonotype itself: No antigen is known for it.

CD45RO-CCR7+CD27+CD95- defined naive CD8+ T cells. 5' RACE with UMI labels generated the TRB cDNA libraries. TCRdb re-called the 5' RACE reads and catalogs CDR3 proteins one per entry, DNA excluded. This table lists 55,000 to 75,000 distinct CDR3 sequences. The specimen was naive CXCR3+ CD8+ T cells from blood. As to subset: CD45RO-CCR7+CD27+CD95- naive CD8+ T cells expressing CXCR3 (TNR3+). The rearrangement uses TRBV6-2 or TRBV6-3 and TRBJ1-5. The clonotype comes from a human donor in good health. Some clones in this sample may be carry-over from other donors' samples. The CDR3 protein is CASSYGVEDQPQHF.